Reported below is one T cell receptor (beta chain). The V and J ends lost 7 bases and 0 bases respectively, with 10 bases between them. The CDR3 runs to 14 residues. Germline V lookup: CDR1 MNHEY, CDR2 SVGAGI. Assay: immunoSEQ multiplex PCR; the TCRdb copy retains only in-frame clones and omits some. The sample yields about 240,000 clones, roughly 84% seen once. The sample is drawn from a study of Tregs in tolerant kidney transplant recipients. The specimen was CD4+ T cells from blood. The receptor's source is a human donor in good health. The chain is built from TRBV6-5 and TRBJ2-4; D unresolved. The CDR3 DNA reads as TGTGCCAGCAAGCAACAGTCAGCCAAAAACATTCAGTACTTC. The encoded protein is CASKQQSAKNIQYF.